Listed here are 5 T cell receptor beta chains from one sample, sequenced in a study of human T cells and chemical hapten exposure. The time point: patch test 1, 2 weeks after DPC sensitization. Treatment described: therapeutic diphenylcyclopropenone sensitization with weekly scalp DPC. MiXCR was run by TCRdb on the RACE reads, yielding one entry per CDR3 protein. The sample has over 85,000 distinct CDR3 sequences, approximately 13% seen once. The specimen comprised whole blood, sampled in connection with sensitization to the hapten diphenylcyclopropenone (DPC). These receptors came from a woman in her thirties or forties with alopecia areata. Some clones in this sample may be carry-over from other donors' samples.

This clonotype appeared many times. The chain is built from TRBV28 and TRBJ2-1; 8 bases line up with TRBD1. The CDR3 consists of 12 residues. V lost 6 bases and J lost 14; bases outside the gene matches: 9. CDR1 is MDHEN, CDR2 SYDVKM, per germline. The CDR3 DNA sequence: TGTGCCAGCAGCCCGGACAGGGTCGGGAAGTTCTTC. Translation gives CASSPDRVGKFF. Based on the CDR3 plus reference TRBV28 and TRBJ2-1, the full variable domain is DVKVTQSSRYLVKRTGEKVFLECVQDMDHENMFWYRQDPGLGLRLIYFSYDVKMKEKGDIPEGYSVSREKKERFSLILESASTNQTSMYLCASSPDRVGKFFGPGTRLTVL.

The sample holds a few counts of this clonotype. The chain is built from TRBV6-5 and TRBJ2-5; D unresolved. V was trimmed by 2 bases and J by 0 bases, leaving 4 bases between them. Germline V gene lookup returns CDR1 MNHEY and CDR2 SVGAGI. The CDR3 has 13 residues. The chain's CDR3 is CASSYQYQETQYF. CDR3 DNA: TGTGCCAGCAGTTACCAGTACCAAGAGACCCAGTACTTC.

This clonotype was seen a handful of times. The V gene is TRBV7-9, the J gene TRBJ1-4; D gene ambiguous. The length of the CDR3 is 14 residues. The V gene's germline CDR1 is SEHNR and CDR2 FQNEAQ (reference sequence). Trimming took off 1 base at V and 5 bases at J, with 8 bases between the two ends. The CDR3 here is CASSLGRVNEKLFF. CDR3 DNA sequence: TGTGCCAGCAGCTTAGGACGAGTAAATGAAAAACTGTTTTTT.

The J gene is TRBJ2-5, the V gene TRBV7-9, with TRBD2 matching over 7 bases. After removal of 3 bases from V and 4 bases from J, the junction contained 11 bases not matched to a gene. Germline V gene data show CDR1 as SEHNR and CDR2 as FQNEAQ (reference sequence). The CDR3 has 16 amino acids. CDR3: CASSLERDRRGETQYF. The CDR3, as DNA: TGTGCCAGCAGCTTGGAGCGGGATCGAAGAGGAGAGACCCAGTACTTC.

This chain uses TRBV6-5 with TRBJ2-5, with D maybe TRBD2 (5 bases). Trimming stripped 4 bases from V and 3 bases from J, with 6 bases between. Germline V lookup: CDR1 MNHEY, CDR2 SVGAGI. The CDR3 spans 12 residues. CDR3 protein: CASSSAEETQYF. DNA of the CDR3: TGTGCCAGCAGTTCAGCGGAAGAGACCCAGTACTTC.